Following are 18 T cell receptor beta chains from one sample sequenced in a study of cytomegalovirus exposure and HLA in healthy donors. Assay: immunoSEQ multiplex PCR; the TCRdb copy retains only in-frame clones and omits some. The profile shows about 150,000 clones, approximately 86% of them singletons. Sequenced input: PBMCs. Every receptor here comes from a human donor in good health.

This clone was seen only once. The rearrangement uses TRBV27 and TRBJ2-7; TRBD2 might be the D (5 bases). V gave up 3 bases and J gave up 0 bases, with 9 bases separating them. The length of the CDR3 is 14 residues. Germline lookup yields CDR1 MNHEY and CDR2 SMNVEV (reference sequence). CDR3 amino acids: CASSFQSGSYEQYF. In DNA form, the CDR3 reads TGTGCCAGCAGTTTTCAAAGCGGCTCCTACGAGCAGTACTTC.

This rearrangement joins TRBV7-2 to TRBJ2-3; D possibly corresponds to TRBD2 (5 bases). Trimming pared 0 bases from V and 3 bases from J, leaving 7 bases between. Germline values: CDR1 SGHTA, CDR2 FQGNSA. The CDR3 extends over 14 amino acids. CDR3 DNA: TGTGCCAGCAGCTTAGCGGGAGTGACAGATACGCAGTATTTT. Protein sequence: CASSLAGVTDTQYF.

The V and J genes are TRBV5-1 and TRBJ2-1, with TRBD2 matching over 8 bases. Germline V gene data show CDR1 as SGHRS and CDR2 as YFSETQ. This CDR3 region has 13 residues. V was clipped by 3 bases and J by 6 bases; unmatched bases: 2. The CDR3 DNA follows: TGCGCCAGCAGCTCGAGCGGGAGCAATGAGCAGTTCTTC. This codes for CASSSSGSNEQFF.

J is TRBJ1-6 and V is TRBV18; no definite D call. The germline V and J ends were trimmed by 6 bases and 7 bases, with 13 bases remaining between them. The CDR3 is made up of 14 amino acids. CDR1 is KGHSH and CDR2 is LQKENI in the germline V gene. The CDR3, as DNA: TGTGCCAGCTCGCCCGAGGGCAGAAATTCACCCCTCCACTTT. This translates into CASSPEGRNSPLHF.

The CDR3 nucleotides are TGCAGCGTTGGAGGAGGGGGAGGGTTCAACACTGAAGCTTTCTTT. Protein sequence: CSVGGGGGFNTEAFF. V gene TRBV29-1 combines with J gene TRBJ1-1; tentatively, D is TRBD1 (6 bases). Trimming pared 4 bases from V and 2 bases from J, leaving 17 bases between. The CDR3 loop spans 15 amino acids. Germline V gene data show CDR1 as SQVTM and CDR2 as ANQGSEA.

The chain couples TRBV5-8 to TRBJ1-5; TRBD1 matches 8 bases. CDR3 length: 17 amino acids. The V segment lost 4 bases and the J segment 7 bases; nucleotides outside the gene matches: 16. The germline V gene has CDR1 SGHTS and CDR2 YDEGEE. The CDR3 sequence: CASSQHTRTGNIQPQHF. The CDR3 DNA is TGTGCCAGCAGCCAACATACTAGGACAGGGAATATACAGCCCCAGCATTTT.

CDR3 in amino acids: CASSSGFYNEQFF. DNA of the CDR3: TGTGCCAGCTCCAGCGGGTTCTACAATGAGCAGTTCTTC. J is TRBJ2-1 and V is TRBV7-3; weak D call: TRBD2 (6 bases). Looked up from germline, CDR1 is SGHTA and CDR2 is FQGTGA. The CDR3 is 13 amino acids. V was trimmed by 8 bases and J by 3 bases, leaving 11 bases between them.

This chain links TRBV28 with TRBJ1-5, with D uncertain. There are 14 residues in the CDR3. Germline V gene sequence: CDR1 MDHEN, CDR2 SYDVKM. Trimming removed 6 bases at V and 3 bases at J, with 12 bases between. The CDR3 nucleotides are TGTGCCAGCAGGACGACACGCACCAATCAGCCCCAGCATTTT. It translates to CASRTTRTNQPQHF.

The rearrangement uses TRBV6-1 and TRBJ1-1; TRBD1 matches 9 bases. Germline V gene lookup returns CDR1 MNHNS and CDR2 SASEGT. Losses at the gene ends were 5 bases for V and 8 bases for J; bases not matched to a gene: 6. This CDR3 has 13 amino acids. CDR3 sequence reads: CASSNRGREEAFF. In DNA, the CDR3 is TGTGCCAGCAGTAACAGGGGGCGAGAGGAAGCTTTCTTT.

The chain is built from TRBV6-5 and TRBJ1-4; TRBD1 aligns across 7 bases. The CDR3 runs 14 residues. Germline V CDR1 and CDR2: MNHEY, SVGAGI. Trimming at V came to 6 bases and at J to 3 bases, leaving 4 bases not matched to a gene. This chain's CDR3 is CASRRDSANEKLFF. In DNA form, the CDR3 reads TGTGCCAGCAGGAGGGACAGTGCTAATGAAAAACTGTTTTTT.

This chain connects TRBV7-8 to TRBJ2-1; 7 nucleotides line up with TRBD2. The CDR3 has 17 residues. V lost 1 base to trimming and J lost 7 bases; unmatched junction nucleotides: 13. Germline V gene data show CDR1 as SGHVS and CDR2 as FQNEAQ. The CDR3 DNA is TGTGCCAGCAGCTTAGTACTAATTGCGGGAGCGGTGAATGAGCAGTTCTTC. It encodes CASSLVLIAGAVNEQFF.

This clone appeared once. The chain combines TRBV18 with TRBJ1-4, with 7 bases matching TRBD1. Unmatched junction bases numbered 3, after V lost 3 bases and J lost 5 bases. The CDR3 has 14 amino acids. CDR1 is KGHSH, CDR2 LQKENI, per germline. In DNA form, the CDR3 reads TGTGCCAGCTCACCCGGGACAGCAAATGAAAAACTGTTTTTT. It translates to CASSPGTANEKLFF. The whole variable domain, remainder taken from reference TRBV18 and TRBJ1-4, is NAGVMQNPRHLVRRRGQEARLRCSPMKGHSHVYWYRQLPEEGLKFMVYLQKENIIDESGMPKERFSAEFPKEGPSILRIQQVVRGDSAAYFCASSPGTANEKLFFGSGTQLSVL.

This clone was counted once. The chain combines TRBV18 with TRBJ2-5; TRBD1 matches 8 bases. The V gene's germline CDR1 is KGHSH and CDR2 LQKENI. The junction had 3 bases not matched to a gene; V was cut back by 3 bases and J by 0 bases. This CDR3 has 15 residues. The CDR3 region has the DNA TGTGCCAGCTCACCGGGGACAGGCAACCAAGAGACCCAGTACTTC. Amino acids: CASSPGTGNQETQYF.

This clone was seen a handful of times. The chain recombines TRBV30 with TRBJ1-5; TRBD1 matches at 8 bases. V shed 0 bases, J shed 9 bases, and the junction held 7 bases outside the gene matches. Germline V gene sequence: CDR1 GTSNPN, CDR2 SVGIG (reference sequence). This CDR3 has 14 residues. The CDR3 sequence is CAWSVGQGGMPQHF. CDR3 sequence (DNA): TGTGCCTGGAGTGTTGGACAGGGTGGGATGCCCCAGCATTTT. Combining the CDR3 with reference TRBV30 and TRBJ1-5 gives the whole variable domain SQTIHQWPATLVQPVGSPLSLECTVEGTSNPNLYWYRQAAGRGLQLLFYSVGIGQISSEVPQNLSASRPQDRQFILSSKKLLLSDSGFYLCAWSVGQGGMPQHFGDGTRLSIL.

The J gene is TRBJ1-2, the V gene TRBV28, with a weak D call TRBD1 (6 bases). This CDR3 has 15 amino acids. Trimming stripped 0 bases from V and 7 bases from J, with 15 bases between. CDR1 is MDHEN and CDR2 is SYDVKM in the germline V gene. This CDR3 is CASSLWGWQGSGYTF. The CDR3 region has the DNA TGTGCCAGCAGTTTATGGGGGTGGCAGGGGAGTGGCTACACCTTC.

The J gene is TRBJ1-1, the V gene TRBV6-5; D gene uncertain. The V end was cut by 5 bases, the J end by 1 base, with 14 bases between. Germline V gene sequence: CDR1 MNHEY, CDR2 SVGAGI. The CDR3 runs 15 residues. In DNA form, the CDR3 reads TGTGCCAGCAGTCTGCTAGGTGACGGGAACACTGAAGCTTTCTTT. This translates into CASSLLGDGNTEAFF.

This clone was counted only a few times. This chain's CDR3 is CAIRAGLNTEAFF. DNA for the CDR3: TGTGCCATCAGGGCAGGGTTGAACACTGAAGCTTTCTTT. This rearrangement joins TRBV10-3 to TRBJ1-1, with a tentative D call TRBD1 (5 bases). Deletions cut 6 bases from V and 0 bases from J, with 8 bases between. The length of the CDR3 is 13 residues. Germline CDR1 is ENHRY and CDR2 is SYGVKD.

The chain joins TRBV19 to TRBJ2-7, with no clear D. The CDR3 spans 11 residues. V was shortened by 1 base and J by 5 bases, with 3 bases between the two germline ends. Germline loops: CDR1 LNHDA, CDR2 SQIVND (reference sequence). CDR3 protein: CASSIGNEQYF. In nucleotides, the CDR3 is TGTGCCAGTAGTATAGGTAACGAGCAGTACTTC. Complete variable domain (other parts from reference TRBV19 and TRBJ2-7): DGGITQSPKYLFRKEGQNVTLSCEQNLNHDAMYWYRQDPGQGLRLIYYSQIVNDFQKGDIAEGYSVSREKKESFPLTVTSAQKNPTAFYLCASSIGNEQYFGPGTRLTVT.